The entry that follows covers one TCR beta chain sequence. Its antigen is as yet unknown. The data were taken from a study of T cell responses to AZD1222 COVID-19 vaccine. The study's findings and limits: Only a handful of AZD1222 recipients, several in all, had baseline seropositivity. Spike was spanned by vaccine-associated CD4 TCRs, which were dominant at 160-218 and 743-854. Sampled repertoires all dated from after the peak T cell response. Among spike-specific TCRs, nearly half reportedly target unmutated variant regions.

Only in-frame clones appear in the TCRdb table, and some are missing; sequencing was by immunoSEQ multiplex PCR. The profile shows some 200,000 clones, about 93% of them singletons. CDR3 length: 15 amino acids. Germline CDR1 is LGHDT and CDR2 is YNNKEL (reference sequence). V was cut by 6 bases and J by 4 bases, with 15 bases left in between. The clonotype was recovered from an adult in good health. This rearrangement joins TRBV3-1 (or the pseudogene TRBV3-2) to TRBJ2-2, with D maybe TRBD1 (6 bases). Sequencing was performed on peripheral blood, taken on day 0 of MenACWY control vaccination. The CDR3 nucleotides are TGTGCCAGCAGAGACGCAGGGGTAACCACCGGGGAGCTGTTTTTT. Residues: CASRDAGVTTGELFF.